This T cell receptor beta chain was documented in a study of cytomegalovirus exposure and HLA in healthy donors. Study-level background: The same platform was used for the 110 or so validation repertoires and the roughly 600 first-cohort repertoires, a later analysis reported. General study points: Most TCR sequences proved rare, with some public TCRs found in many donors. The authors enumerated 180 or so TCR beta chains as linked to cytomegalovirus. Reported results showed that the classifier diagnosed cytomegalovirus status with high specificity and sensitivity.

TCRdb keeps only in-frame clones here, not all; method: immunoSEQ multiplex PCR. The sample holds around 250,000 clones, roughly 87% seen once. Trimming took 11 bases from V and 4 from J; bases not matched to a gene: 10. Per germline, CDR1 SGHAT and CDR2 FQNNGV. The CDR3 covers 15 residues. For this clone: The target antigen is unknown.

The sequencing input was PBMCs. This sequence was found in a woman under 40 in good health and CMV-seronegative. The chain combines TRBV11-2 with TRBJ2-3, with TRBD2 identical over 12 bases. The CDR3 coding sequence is TGTGCCCTGAGGCTAGCGGGAGGGAGGGCAGATACGCAGTATTTT. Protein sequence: CALRLAGGRADTQYF.